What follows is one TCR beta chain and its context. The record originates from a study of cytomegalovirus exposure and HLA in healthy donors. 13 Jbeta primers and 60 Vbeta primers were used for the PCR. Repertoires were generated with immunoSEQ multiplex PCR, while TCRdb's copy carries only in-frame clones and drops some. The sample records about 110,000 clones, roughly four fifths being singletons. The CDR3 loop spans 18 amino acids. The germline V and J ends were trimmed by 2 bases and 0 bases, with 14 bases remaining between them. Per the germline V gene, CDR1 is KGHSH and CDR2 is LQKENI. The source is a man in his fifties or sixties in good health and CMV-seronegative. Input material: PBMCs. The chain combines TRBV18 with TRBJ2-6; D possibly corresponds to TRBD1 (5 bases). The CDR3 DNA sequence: TGTGCCAGCTCACCAGGTTCCCCAGGGCCCTCTGGGGCCAACGTCCTGACTTTC. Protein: CASSPGSPGPSGANVLTF. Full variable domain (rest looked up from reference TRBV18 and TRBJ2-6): NAGVMQNPRHLVRRRGQEARLRCSPMKGHSHVYWYRQLPEEGLKFMVYLQKENIIDESGMPKERFSAEFPKEGPSILRIQQVVRGDSAAYFCASSPGSPGPSGANVLTFGAGSRLTVL.